These 21 T cell receptor beta chains share one sample of origin, sequenced in a study of blood T cell repertoires in COVID-19 (dated by TCRdb to 2020 to 2022). Receptor amplification or capture employed the immunoSEQ multiplex PCR assay. Held by TCRdb, this immuneACCESS table contains in-frame sequences only and omits some clones. Under half of the omission traces to an unresolved V gene where checked; the cause of the rest is unknown. Here the sample has 110,000 or so clones; roughly 81% occur a single time. The ten largest clones take up approximately 3.6% of the sample. Material for sequencing was peripheral blood. All receptors derive from a man between 40 and 49 years old with acute or convalescent COVID-19.

This clone turned up a few times. This sample also contains other DNA sequences that code for the same CDR3. In DNA form, the CDR3 reads TGTGCCACCAGTGCGCCGACTAGCGGGGGAAGCACAGATACGCAGTATTTT. This gives the protein CATSAPTSGGSTDTQYF. V usage is TRBV24-1 and J usage is TRBJ2-3; the match to TRBD2 covers 12 bases. The CDR3 consists of 17 residues. V was pared by 5 bases and J by 0 bases, with 5 bases of the junction left unmatched. Germline-derived CDR1 and CDR2 are KGHDR and SFDVKD.

The CDR3 protein is CASSLDNRDSEAFF. CDR3 nucleotides: TGTGCCAGCAGCTTAGATAATCGGGACAGTGAAGCTTTCTTT. The chain is built from TRBV11-2 and TRBJ1-1; 7 nucleotides align to TRBD1. The CDR3 consists of 14 residues. CDR1 SGHAT and CDR2 FQNNGV come from the germline V gene. With 0 bases clipped from V and 7 bases from J, the junction kept 5 bases outside the gene matches.

J is TRBJ1-2 and V is TRBV2; D unclear. This CDR3 region has 12 residues. V lost 3 bases to trimming and J lost 8 bases, with 10 bases between them. CDR1 is SNHLY, CDR2 FYNNEI, per germline. The CDR3 sequence: CASSDSRRGYTF. CDR3 nucleotides: TGTGCCAGCAGTGATTCTAGGCGGGGCTACACCTTC.

This rearrangement joins TRBV6-6 to TRBJ2-7; D is unresolved. Between the trimmed V and J ends, which lost 7 bases and 4 bases, there was a span of 17 bases. The CDR3 totals 14 residues. Germline V gene sequence: CDR1 MNHNY, CDR2 SVGAGI (reference sequence). CDR3 nucleotide sequence: TGTGCCAGCACTAAAAGCTTTGGGCTTTACGAGCAGTACTTC. This sequence encodes CASTKSFGLYEQYF.

CDR3 coding DNA: TGTGCCAGCAGCCTCGGACAGGGCCGGAGGGGGGATACGCAGTATTTT. Its protein product is CASSLGQGRRGDTQYF. The chain uses TRBV7-2 and TRBJ2-3; TRBD1 matches at 8 bases. The V gene end was trimmed by 5 bases and the J gene end by 6 bases; junction bases not matched to a gene: 13. In germline, CDR1 is SGHTA, CDR2 FQGNSA. The CDR3 is 16 amino acids.

This chain connects TRBV12-3 or TRBV12-4 to TRBJ1-1; D unclear. The V end lost 5 bases, the J end lost 1 base, and 8 bases lay between the germline ends. This CDR3 has 13 residues. The CDR3 spells CASSPPPNTEAFF. The CDR3 nucleotides read TGTGCCAGCAGTCCCCCTCCGAACACTGAAGCTTTCTTT.

This clone was detected only once. This rearrangement joins TRBV30 to TRBJ2-7; 8 nucleotides match TRBD1. CDR3 length: 15 amino acids. Germline CDR1 is GTSNPN and CDR2 is SVGIG (reference sequence). The V and J ends lost 3 bases and 0 bases, in that order; junction bases with no gene match: 7. This CDR3 is CAWSPPDRASYEQYF. Here the CDR3 DNA reads TGTGCCTGGAGCCCCCCGGACAGGGCCTCCTACGAGCAGTACTTC.

The chain recombines TRBV9 with TRBJ1-1; no clear D gene. V was pared by 3 bases and J by 2 bases, with 8 bases between. Looked up from germline, CDR1 is SGDLS and CDR2 is YYNGEE. CDR3 length: 13 residues. The chain's CDR3 is CASSARDNTEAFF. CDR3 in DNA: TGTGCCAGCAGCGCCCGGGATAACACTGAAGCTTTCTTT. Complete variable domain (other parts from reference TRBV9 and TRBJ1-1): DSGVTQTPKHLITATGQRVTLRCSPRSGDLSVYWYQQSLDQGLQFLIQYYNGEERAKGNILERFSAQQFPDLHSELNLSSLELGDSALYFCASSARDNTEAFFGQGTRLTVV.

This clone was recorded once. The chain couples TRBV7-6 to TRBJ2-7; weak D call: TRBD2 (6 bases). Germline lookup yields CDR1 SGHVS and CDR2 FNYEAQ. CDR3 size: 14 residues. Trimming stripped 2 bases from V and 3 bases from J, with 11 bases between. The CDR3 DNA sequence: TGTGCCAGCAGCTTAATCAGGGAGGACTACGAGCAGTACTTC. Its translation is CASSLIREDYEQYF.

The chain has TRBV6-6 and TRBJ1-2; D perhaps matches TRBD1 (6 bases). Germline CDR1 reads MNHNY; CDR2 reads SVGAGI (reference sequence). V was clipped by 2 bases and J by 0 bases, with 10 bases between them. The CDR3 contains 15 residues. CDR3 sequence reads: CASSYEGGANYGYTF. CDR3 coding DNA: TGTGCCAGCAGTTACGAAGGGGGTGCTAACTATGGCTACACCTTC.

J is TRBJ2-4 and V is TRBV11-2, with TRBD2 matching 7 bases. From germline, CDR1 is SGHAT and CDR2 FQNNGV. The CDR3 is 16 amino acids. Trimming took 3 bases from V and 1 from J; bases not matched to a gene: 6. The CDR3 DNA reads TGTGCCAGCAGCTTGGGGGGGGTCCTTGCCAAAAACATTCAGTACTTC. Translating gives CASSLGGVLAKNIQYF. Full variable domain (missing parts from reference TRBV11-2 and TRBJ2-4): EAGVAQSPRYKIIEKRQSVAFWCNPISGHATLYWYQQILGQGPKLLIQFQNNGVVDDSQLPKDRFSAERLKGVDSTLKIQPAKLEDSAVYLCASSLGGVLAKNIQYFGAGTRLSVL.

The gene calls are TRBV7-9 and TRBJ1-3; D remains unclear. Germline V gene lookup returns CDR1 SEHNR and CDR2 FQNEAQ (reference sequence). The CDR3 is 17 residues long. The V end lost 1 base, the J end lost 4 bases, and 17 bases lay between the germline ends. The CDR3 protein is CASSLGDTYPWGNTIYF. The DNA of the CDR3 is TGTGCCAGCAGCTTAGGAGACACCTACCCCTGGGGAAACACCATATATTTT.

This clone was detected only a few times. The genes are TRBV4-3 and TRBJ2-5; the match to TRBD2 covers 7 bases. V dropped 1 base and J dropped 4; count of bases not matched to a gene: 0. The CDR3 has 13 amino acids. Germline V gene sequence: CDR1 LGHNA, CDR2 YSLEER. The CDR3 reads CASSQGLAETQYF. The CDR3 DNA follows: TGCGCCAGCAGCCAAGGACTAGCAGAGACCCAGTACTTC.

The chain has TRBV3-1 (or the pseudogene TRBV3-2) and TRBJ2-3; 9 bases agree with TRBD1. CDR1 and CDR2 from the germline V gene are LGHDT and YNNKEL (reference sequence). This CDR3 contains 15 residues. V was pared by 2 bases and J by 3 bases, with 3 bases of the junction left unmatched. The CDR3 loop is CASSQTQGATDTQYF. DNA for the CDR3: TGTGCCAGCAGCCAAACACAGGGGGCAACAGATACGCAGTATTTT.

The chain couples TRBV3-1 (or the pseudogene TRBV3-2) to TRBJ1-4; 9 bases align to TRBD1. Germline V gene sequence: CDR1 LGHDT, CDR2 YNNKEL (reference sequence). With 4 bases clipped from V and 5 bases from J, the junction kept 8 bases outside the gene matches. The CDR3 is made up of 16 amino acids. CDR3 sequence: CASSPHSGTGNEKLFF. The CDR3 DNA sequence: TGTGCCAGCAGCCCTCATTCCGGGACAGGGAATGAAAAACTGTTTTTT.

The chain combines TRBV7-3 with TRBJ2-3; TRBD1 matches at 7 bases. Germline values: CDR1 SGHTA, CDR2 FQGTGA. Trimming removed 5 bases from V and 3 bases from J; junction bases left unmatched: 11. The CDR3 contains 16 residues. CDR3 DNA sequence: TGTGCCAGCAGCCTATCCCTAGGGGGCCCAACAGATACGCAGTATTTT. This gives the protein CASSLSLGGPTDTQYF.

This chain joins TRBV24-1 and TRBJ2-3, with 7 bases identical to TRBD1. Germline V lookup: CDR1 KGHDR, CDR2 SFDVKD. CDR3 length equals 15 residues. J gave up 3 bases and V 4 bases, and 6 bases lay outside the gene matches. In nucleotides, the CDR3 is TGTGCCACCAGTGACTTTAGACAGGGAACAGATACGCAGTATTTT. Residues: CATSDFRQGTDTQYF.

The chain carries TRBV5-4 and TRBJ1-1; 12 positions match TRBD1. The V gene end was trimmed by 10 bases and the J gene end by 7 bases; junction bases not matched to a gene: 17. Per germline, CDR1 SGHNT and CDR2 YYREEE (reference sequence). The CDR3 is 16 residues long. CDR3 DNA: TGTGCCGGAGGACCGGGACAGGGGGCGCTTGTCAATGAAGCTTTCTTT. Translated: CAGGPGQGALVNEAFF.

This chain joins TRBV7-9 and TRBJ2-1, with D perhaps matching TRBD2 (6 bases). The CDR3 extends over 16 amino acids. The germline V gene encodes CDR1 SEHNR and CDR2 FQNEAQ (reference sequence). Trimming pared 5 bases from V and 0 bases from J, leaving 14 bases between. The CDR3 DNA is TGTGCCAGCAGCCCCCAGGAGGGTTACTCCTACAATGAGCAGTTCTTC. It is translated as CASSPQEGYSYNEQFF.

This sequence joins TRBV7-2 and TRBJ2-3, with TRBD2 matching over 9 bases. The CDR3 spans 15 residues. Unmatched junction bases numbered 7, after V lost 3 bases and J lost 6 bases. Germline lookup yields CDR1 SGHTA and CDR2 FQGNSA. CDR3 loop: CASSFLRGGSDTQYF. DNA for the CDR3: TGTGCCAGCAGCTTTTTGCGGGGGGGCAGTGATACGCAGTATTTT.

The chain has TRBV9 and TRBJ2-1; tentatively, D is TRBD2 (5 bases). Deletions cut 3 bases from V and 9 bases from J, with 13 bases between. Germline CDR1 reads SGDLS; CDR2 reads YYNGEE. The CDR3 sequence is 13 residues long. In DNA form, the CDR3 reads TGTGCCAGCAGCGGATCTAGCCAATTTGAGCAGTTCTTC. The encoded protein is CASSGSSQFEQFF.